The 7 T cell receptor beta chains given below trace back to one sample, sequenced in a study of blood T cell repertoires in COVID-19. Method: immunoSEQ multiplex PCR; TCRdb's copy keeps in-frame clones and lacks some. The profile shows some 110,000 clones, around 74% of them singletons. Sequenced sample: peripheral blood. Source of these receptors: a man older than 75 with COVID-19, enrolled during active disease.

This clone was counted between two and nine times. CDR3 coding DNA: TGTGCCAGCAGTTTACCAACCAGGCAGGGCGCTAACTATGGCTACACCTTC. Amino acid sequence: CASSLPTRQGANYGYTF. The rearrangement uses TRBV28 and TRBJ1-2; TRBD1 is a possible D gene (5 bases). CDR1 MDHEN and CDR2 SYDVKM come from the germline V gene. Trimming stripped 2 bases from V and 0 bases from J, with 16 bases between. CDR3 size: 17 residues.

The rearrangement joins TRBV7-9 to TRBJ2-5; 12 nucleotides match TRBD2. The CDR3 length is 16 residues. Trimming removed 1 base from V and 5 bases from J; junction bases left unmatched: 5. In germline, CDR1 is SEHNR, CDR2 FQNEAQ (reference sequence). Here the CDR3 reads CASSLGLAGVSETQYF. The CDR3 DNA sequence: TGTGCCAGCAGCTTAGGACTAGCGGGAGTTTCTGAGACCCAGTACTTC. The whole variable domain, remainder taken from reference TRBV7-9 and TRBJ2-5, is DTGVSQNPRHKITKRGQNVTFRCDPISEHNRLYWYRQTLGQGPEFLTYFQNEAQLEKSRLLSDRFSAERPKGSFSTLEIQRTEQGDSAMYLCASSLGLAGVSETQYFGPGTRLLVL.

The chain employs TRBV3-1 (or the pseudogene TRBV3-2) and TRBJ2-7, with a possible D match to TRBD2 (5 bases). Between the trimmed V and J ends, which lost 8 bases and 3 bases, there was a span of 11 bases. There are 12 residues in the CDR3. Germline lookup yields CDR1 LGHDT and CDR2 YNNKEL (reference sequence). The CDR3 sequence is CASEGRRYEQYF. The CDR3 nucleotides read TGTGCCAGCGAGGGCCGTCGCTACGAGCAGTACTTC.

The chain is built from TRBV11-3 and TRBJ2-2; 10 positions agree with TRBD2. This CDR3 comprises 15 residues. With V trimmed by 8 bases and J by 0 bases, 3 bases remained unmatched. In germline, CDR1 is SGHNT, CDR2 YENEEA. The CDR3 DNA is TGTGCCAGCGGGGGGACTAGCGCGAACACCGGGGAGCTGTTTTTT. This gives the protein CASGGTSANTGELFF.

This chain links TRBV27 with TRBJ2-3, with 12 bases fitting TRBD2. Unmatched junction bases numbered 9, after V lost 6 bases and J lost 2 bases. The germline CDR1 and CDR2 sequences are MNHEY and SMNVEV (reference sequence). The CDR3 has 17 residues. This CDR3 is CASSSQRTSGNTDTQYF. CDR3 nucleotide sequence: TGTGCCAGCAGCTCCCAGCGGACTAGCGGGAACACAGATACGCAGTATTTT.

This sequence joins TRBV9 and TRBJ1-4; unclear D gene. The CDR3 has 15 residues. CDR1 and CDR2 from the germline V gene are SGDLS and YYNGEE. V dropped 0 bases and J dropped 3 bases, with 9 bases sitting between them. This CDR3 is CASSVDGRANEKLFF. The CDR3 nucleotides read TGTGCCAGCAGCGTAGACGGGAGGGCTAATGAAAAACTGTTTTTT.

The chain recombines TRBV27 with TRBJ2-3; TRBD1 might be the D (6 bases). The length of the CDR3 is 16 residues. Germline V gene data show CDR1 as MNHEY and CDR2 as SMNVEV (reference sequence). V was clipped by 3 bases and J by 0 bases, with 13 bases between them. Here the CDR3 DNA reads TGTGCCAGCAGTTTCGGGACACGTACTAGCACAGATACGCAGTATTTT. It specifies CASSFGTRTSTDTQYF.